The source of this T cell receptor (beta chain) is a study of T cell clones after liver transplantation. Study background: TCRbeta sequencing after a pre-transplant mixed lymphocyte reaction identified graft-donor-reactive clones, later tracked in post-transplant blood.

CDR3 length: 13 residues. V lost 5 bases, J lost 8 bases, and 13 bases lay in between. CDR1 MDHEN and CDR2 SYDVKM come from the germline V gene. Repertoires were generated with immunoSEQ multiplex PCR, while TCRdb's copy carries only in-frame clones and drops some. The sample records more than 95,000 clones, less than 95% being singletons. This TCR came from a human patient who received a liver transplant. Some T cells may be provided by the graft donor. This chain connects TRBV28 to TRBJ2-4; D possibly matches TRBD1 or TRBD2 (6 bases each). Sample: CD4+ T cells from blood, taken 12 months after liver transplant. The CDR3 bases are TGTGCCAGCAGTGCCTCAGGGGAGGACATTCAGTACTTC. Protein sequence: CASSASGEDIQYF.